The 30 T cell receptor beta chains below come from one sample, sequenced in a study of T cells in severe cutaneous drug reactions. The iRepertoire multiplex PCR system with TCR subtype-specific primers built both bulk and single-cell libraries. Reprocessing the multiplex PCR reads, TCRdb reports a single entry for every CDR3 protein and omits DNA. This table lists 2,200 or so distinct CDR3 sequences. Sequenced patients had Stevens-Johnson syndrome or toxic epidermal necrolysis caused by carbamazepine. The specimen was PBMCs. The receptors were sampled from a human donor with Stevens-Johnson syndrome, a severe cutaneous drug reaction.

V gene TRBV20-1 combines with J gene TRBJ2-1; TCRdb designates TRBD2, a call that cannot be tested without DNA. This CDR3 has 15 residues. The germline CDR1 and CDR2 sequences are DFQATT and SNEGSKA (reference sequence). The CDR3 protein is CSARDRTSGSPEQFF.

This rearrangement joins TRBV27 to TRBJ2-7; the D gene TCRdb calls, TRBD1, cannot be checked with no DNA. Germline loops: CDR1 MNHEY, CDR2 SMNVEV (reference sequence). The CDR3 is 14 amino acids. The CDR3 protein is CASSLAGVGYEQYF.

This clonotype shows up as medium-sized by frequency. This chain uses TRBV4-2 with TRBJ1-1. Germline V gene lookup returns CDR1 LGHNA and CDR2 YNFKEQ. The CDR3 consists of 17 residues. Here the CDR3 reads CASSQVRTGLANTEAFF.

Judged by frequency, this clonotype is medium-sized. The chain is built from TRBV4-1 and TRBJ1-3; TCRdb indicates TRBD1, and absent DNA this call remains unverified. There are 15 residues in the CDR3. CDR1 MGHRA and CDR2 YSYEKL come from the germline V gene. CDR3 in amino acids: CASSQMTGFGNTIYF.

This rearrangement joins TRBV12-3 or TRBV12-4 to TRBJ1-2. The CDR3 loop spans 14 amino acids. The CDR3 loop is CASSLPHPNYGYTF.

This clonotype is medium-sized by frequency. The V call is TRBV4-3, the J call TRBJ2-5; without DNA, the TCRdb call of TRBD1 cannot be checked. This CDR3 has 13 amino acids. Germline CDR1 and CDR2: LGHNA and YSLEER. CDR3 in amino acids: CASSAGPQETQYF.

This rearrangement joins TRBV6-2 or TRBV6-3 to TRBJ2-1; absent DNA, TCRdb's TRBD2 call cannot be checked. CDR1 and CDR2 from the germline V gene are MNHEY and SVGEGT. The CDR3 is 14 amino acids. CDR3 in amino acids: CASSRSGDYNEQFF.

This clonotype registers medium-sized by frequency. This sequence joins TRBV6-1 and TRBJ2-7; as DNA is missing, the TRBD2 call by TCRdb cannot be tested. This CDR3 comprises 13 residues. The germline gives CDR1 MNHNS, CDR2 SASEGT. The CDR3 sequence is CASTDGPRYEQYF.

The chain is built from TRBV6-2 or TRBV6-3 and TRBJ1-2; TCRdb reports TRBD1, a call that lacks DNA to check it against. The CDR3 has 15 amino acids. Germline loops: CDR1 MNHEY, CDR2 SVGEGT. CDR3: CASSYPGQGVFGYTF.

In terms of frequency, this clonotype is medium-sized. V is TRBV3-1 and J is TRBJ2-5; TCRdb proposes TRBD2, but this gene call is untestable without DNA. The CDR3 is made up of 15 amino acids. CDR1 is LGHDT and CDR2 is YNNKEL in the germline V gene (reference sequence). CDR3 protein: CASSPRLAGQETQYF.

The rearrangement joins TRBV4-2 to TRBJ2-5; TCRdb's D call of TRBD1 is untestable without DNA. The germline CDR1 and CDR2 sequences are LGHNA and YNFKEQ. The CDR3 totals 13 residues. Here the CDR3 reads CASSQIPGETQYF.

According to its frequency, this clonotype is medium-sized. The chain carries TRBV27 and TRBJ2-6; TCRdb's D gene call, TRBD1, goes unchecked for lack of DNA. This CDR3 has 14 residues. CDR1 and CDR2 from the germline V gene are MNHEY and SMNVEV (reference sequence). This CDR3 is CASWTGAGANVLTF.

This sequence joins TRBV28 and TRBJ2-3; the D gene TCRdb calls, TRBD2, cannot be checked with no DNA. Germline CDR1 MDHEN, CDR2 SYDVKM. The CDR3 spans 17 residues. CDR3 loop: CASSLRRGPPYTDTQYF. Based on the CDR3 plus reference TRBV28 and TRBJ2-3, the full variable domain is DVKVTQSSRYLVKRTGEKVFLECVQDMDHENMFWYRQDPGLGLRLIYFSYDVKMKEKGDIPEGYSVSREKKERFSLILESASTNQTSMYLCASSLRRGPPYTDTQYFGPGTRLTVL.

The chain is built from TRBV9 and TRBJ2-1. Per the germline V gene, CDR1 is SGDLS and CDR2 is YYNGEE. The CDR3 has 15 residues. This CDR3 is CASSVGGSLRNEQFF.

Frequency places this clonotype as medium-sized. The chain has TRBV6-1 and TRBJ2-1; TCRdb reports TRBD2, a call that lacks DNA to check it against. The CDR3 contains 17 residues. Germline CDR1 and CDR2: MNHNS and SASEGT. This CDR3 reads CASSEAPAGGRYNEQFF.

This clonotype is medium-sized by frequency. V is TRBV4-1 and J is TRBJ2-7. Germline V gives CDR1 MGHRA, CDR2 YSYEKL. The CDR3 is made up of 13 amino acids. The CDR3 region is CASSQNFGYEQYF.

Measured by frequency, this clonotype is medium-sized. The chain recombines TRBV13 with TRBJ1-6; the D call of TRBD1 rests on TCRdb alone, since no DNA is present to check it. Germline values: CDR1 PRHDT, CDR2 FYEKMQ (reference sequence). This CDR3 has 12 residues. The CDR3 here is CASSPGLSPLHF.

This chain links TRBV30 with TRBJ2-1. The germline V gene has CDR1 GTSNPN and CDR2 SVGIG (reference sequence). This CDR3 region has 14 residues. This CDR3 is CAWSAGLKSNEQFF.

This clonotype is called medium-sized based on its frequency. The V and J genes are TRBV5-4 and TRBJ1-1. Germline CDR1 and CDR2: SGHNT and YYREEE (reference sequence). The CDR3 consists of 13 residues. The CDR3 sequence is CASSPYLNTEAFF. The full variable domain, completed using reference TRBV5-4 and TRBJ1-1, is ETGVTQSPTHLIKTRGQQVTLRCSSQSGHNTVSWYQQALGQGPQFIFQYYREEENGRGNFPPRFSGLQFPNYSSELNVNALELDDSALYLCASSPYLNTEAFFGQGTRLTVV.

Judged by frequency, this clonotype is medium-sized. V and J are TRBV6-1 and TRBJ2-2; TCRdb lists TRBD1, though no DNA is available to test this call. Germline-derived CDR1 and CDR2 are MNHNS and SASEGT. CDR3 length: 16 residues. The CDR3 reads CASIALDRANTGELFF.

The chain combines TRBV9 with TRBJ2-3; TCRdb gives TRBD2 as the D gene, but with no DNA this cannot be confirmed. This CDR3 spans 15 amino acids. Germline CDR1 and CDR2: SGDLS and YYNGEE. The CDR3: CASSVQGGVTDTQYF.

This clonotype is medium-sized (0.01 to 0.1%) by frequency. The CDR3 is CASSGAWDTQYF. This chain joins TRBV5-8 and TRBJ2-3. CDR3 length: 12 amino acids. Looked up from germline, CDR1 is SGHTS and CDR2 is YDEGEE. The whole variable domain, remainder taken from reference TRBV5-8 and TRBJ2-3, is EAGVTQSPTHLIKTRGQQATLRCSPISGHTSVYWYQQALGLGLQFLLWYDEGEERNRGNFPPRFSGRQFPNYSSELNVNALELEDSALYLCASSGAWDTQYFGPGTRLTVL.

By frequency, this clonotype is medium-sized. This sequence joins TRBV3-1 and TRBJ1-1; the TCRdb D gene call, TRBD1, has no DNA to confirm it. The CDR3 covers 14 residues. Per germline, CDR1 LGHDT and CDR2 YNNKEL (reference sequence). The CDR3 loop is CASSQEGRGTEAFF.

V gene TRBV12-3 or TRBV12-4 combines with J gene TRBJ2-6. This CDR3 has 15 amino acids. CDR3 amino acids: CASSLPYSGANVLTF.

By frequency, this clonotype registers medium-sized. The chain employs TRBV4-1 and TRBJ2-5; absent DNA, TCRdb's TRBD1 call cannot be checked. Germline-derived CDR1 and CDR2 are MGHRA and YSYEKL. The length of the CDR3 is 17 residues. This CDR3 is CASSRSAGAFTGETQYF.

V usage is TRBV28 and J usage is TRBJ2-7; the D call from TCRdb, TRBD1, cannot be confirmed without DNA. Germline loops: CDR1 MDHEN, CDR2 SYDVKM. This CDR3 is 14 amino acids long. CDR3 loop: CASKWTAPSYEQYF.

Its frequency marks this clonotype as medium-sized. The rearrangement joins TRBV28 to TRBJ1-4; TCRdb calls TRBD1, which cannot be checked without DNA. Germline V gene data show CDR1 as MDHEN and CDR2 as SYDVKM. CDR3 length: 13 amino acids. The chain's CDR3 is CASSRVVNEKLFF.

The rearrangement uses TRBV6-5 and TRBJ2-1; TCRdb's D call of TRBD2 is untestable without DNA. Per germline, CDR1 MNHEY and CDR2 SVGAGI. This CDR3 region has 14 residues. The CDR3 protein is CASSSGLATSEQFF.

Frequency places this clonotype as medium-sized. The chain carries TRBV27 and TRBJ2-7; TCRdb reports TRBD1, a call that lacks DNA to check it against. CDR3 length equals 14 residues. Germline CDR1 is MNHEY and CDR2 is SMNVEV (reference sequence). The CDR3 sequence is CASSLGSGGREQYF.

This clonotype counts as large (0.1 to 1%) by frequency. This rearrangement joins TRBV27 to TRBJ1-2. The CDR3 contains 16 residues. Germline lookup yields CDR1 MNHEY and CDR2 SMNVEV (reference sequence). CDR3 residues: CASSSYTRGHGYGYTF.